This T cell receptor beta chain was recovered during a study of T cell responses to AZD1222 COVID-19 vaccine. Study findings and constraints: Nearly half of spike-specific TCRs reportedly target variant regions that are unmutated in the B.1.351 and B.1.1.7 variants.

TCRdb's copy holds only in-frame clones and misses some; the assay was immunoSEQ multiplex PCR. Of about 85,000 clones detected, approximately 87% appear once; the ten largest clones hold roughly 7.6%. This clone came up a few times. The antigen remains undetermined. The germline gives CDR1 SEHNR, CDR2 FQNEAQ (reference sequence). With V trimmed by 6 bases and J by 9 bases, 7 bases remained unmatched. CDR3 size: 14 residues. This specimen was peripheral blood, taken on day 0 of AZD1222 vaccination. J is TRBJ1-6 and V is TRBV7-9; 8 bases line up with TRBD1. This clonotype was sampled from an adult in good health. CDR3 sequence reads: CASSPGQGGSPLHF. The DNA of the CDR3 is TGTGCCAGCAGTCCCGGACAGGGTGGTTCACCCCTCCACTTT.